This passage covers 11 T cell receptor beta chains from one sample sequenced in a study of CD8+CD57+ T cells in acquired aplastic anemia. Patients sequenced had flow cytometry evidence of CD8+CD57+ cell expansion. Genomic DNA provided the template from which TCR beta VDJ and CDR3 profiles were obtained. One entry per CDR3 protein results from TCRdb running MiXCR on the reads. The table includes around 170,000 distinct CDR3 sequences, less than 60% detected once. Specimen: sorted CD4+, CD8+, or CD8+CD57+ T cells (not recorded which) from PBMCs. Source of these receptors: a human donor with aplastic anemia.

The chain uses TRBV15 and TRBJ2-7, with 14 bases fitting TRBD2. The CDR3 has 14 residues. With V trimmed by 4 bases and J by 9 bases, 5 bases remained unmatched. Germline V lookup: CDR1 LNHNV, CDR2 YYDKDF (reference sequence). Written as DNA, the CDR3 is TGTGCCACCAGCACCGGGACTAGCGGGAGCGGGCAGTACTTC. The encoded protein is CATSTGTSGSGQYF.

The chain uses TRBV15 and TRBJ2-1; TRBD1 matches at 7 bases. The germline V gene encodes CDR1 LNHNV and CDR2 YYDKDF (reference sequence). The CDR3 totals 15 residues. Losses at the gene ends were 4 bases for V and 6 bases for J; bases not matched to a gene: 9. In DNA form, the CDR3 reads TGTGCCACCAGCAAGGTTACAGGGGTCGCCAATGAGCAGTTCTTC. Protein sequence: CATSKVTGVANEQFF.

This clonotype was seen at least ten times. The CDR3 coding sequence is TGCGCCAGCAGCCAAGACAGGGGATACGAGCAGTACTTC. It translates to CASSQDRGYEQYF. The chain uses TRBV4-1 and TRBJ2-7; possibly TRBD1 for D (6 bases). Trimming stripped 0 bases from V and 4 bases from J, with 7 bases between. This CDR3 has 13 amino acids. Germline lookup yields CDR1 MGHRA and CDR2 YSYEKL.

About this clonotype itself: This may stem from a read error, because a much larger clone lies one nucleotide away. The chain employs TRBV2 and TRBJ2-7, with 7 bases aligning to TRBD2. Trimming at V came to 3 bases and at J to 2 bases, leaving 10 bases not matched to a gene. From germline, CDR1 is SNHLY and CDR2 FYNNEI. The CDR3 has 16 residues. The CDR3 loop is CASSDLEAAGAYEQYF. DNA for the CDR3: TGTGCCAGCAGTGATCTAGAGGCGGCGGGAGCCTACGAGCAGTACTTC.

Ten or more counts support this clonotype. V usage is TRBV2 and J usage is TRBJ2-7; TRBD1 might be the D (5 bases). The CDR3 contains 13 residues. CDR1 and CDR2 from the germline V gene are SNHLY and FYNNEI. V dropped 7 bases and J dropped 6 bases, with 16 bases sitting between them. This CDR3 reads CASKGYAIPEQYF. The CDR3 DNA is TGTGCCAGCAAGGGGTACGCGATTCCCGAGCAGTACTTC.

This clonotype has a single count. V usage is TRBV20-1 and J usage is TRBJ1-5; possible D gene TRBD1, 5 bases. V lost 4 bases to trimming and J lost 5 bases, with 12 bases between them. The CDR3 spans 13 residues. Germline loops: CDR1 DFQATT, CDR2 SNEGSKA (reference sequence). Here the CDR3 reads CSANLPGDQPQHF. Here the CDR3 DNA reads TGCAGTGCTAACCTGCCGGGGGATCAGCCCCAGCATTTT.

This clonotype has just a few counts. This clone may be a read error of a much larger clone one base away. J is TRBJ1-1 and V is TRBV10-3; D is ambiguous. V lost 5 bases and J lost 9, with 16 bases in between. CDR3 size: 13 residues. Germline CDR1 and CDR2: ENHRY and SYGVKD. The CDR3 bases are TGTGCCATCAGTTACACGGGAGACACACAAGCTTTCTTT. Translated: CAISYTGDTQAFF.

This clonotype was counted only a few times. The chain's CDR3 is CATGLGTEAFF. Written as DNA, the CDR3 is TGTGCCACGGGACTCGGCACTGAAGCTTTCTTT. V usage is TRBV7-9 and J usage is TRBJ1-1, with a tentative D call TRBD1 (5 bases). V was clipped by 10 bases and J by 4 bases, with 10 bases between them. The germline CDR1 and CDR2 sequences are SEHNR and FQNEAQ (reference sequence). CDR3 size: 11 residues.

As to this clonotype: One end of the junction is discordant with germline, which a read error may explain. The CDR3 nucleotides are TGCAGCGTTGGCGAACAGGCCCTCTCTGGAAACACCATATGTTTT. Translation gives CSVGEQALSGNTICF. The genes are TRBV29-1 and TRBJ1-3, with D possibly being TRBD1 (5 bases). The CDR3 covers 15 residues. Germline V gives CDR1 SQVTM, CDR2 ANQGSEA. The variable domain in full, completed from reference TRBV29-1 and TRBJ1-3, reads SAVISQKPSRDICQRGTSLTIQCQVDSQVTMMFWYRQQPGQSLTLIATANQGSEATYESGFVIDKFPISRPNLTFSTLTVSNMSPEDSSIYLCSVGEQALSGNTICFGEGSWLTVV.

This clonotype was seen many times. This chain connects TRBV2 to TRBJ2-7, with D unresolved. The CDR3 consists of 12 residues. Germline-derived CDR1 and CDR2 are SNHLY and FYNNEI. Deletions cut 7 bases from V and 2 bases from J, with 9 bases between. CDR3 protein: CASNGGPYEQYF. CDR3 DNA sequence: TGTGCCAGCAACGGCGGCCCCTACGAGCAGTACTTC.

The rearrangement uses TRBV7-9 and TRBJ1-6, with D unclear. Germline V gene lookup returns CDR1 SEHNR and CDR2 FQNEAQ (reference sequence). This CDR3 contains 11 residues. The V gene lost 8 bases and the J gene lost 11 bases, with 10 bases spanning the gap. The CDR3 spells CASGEAPPLHF. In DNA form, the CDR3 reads TGTGCCAGCGGGGAGGCACCACCCCTCCACTTT.